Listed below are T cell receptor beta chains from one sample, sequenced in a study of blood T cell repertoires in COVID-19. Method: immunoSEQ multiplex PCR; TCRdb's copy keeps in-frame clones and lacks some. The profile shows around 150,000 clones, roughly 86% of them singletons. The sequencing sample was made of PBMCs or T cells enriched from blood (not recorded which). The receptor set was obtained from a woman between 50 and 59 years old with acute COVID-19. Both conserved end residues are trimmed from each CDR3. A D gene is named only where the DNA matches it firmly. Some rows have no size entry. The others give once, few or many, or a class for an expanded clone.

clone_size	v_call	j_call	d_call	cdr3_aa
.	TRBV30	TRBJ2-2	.	AWSETLELF
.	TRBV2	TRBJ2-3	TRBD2	ASSGERGTDTQY
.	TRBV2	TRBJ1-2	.	ASSQTPSTYGYT
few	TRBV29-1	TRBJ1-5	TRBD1	SVVVTGGNQPQH
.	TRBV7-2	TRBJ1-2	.	ASSSGGGNYGYT
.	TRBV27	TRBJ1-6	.	ASSLMYSNSPLH
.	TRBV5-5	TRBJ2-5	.	ASSPPAGFKYQETQY
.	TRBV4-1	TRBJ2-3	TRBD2	ASSQSFAGGQNTQY
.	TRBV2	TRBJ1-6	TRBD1	ASRESQGAPLH
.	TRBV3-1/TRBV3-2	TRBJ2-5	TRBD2	ASSRGLADQETQY
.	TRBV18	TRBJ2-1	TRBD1	ASSPGTGPYNEQF
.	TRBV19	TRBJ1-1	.	ASSSRQDEAF
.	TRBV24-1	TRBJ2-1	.	ATSDPNPSSYNEQF
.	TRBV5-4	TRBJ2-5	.	ASSPSGDETQY
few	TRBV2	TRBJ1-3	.	ASSGGFSGNTIY
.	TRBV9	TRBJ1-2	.	ASSLGADYGYT
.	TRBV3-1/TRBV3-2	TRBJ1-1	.	ASSLDRITEAF
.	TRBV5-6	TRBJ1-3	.	ASSSVGPIY
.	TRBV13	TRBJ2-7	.	ASSLGSSGITYEQY
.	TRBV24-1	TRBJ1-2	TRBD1	ATSDSTGGYGYT
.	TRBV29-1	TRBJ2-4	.	SVFYRAKNIQY
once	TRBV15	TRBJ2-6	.	ATSRDGIGAFSGANVLT
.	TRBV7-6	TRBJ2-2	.	ASSLGVGVGTGELF
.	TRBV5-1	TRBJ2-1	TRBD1	ASKLGTGDYNEQF
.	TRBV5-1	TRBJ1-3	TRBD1	ASSLGGQAGGNTIY
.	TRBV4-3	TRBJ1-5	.	ASSQGQGQPQH
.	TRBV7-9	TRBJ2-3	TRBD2	ASSLLAGEDTQY
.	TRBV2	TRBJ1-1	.	ASRQGNVNTEAF